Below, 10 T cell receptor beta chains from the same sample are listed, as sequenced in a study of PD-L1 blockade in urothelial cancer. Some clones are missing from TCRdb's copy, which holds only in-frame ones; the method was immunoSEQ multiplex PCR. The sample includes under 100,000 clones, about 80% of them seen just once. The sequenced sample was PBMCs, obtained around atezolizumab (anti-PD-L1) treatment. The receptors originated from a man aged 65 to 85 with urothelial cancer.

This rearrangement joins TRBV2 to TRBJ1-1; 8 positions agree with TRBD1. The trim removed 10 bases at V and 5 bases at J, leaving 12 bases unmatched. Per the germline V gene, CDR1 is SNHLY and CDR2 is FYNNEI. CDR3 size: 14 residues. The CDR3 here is CATRTGPKGTEAFF. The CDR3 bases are TGTGCCACCAGGACAGGGCCTAAGGGTACTGAAGCTTTCTTT.

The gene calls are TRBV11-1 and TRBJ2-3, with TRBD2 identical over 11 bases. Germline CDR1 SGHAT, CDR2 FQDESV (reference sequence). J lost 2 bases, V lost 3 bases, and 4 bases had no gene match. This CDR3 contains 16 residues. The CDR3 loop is CASSFRLAGSTDTQYF. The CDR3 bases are TGTGCCAGCAGCTTCCGACTAGCGGGGTCCACAGATACGCAGTATTTT.

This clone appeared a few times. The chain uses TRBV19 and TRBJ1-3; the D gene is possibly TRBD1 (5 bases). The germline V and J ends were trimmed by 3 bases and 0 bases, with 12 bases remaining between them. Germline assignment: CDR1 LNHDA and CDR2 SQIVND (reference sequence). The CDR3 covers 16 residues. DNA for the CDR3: TGTGCCAGTAGTATCGGGGGGGTTTACTCTGGAAACACCATATATTTT. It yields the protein CASSIGGVYSGNTIYF. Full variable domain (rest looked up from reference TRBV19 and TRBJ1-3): DGGITQSPKYLFRKEGQNVTLSCEQNLNHDAMYWYRQDPGQGLRLIYYSQIVNDFQKGDIAEGYSVSREKKESFPLTVTSAQKNPTAFYLCASSIGGVYSGNTIYFGEGSWLTVV.

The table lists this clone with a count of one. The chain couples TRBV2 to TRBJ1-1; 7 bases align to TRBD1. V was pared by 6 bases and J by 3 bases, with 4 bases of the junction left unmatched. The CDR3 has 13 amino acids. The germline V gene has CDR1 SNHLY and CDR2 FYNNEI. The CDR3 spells CASSQTGYTEAFF. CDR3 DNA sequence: TGTGCCAGCAGCCAGACAGGGTACACTGAAGCTTTCTTT.

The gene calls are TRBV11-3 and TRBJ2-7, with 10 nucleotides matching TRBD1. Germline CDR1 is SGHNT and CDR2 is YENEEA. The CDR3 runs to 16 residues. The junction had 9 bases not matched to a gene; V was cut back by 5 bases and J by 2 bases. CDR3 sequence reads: CASSPNVGQGTYEQYF. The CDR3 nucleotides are TGTGCCAGCAGCCCCAATGTGGGACAGGGGACCTACGAGCAGTACTTC.

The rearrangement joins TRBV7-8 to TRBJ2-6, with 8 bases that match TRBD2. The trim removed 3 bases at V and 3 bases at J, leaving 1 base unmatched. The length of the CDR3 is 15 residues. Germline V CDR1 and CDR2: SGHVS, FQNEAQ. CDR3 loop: CASSLSGSGANVLTF. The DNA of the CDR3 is TGTGCCAGCAGCTTGAGCGGGAGTGGGGCCAACGTCCTGACTTTC.

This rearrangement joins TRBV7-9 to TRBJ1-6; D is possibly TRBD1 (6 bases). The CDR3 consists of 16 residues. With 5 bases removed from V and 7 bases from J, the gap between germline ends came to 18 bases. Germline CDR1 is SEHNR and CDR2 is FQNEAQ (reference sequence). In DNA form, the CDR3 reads TGTGCCAGCAGCCCAGGGCCAGGGGTGAGGAATTCACCCCTCCACTTT. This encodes CASSPGPGVRNSPLHF.

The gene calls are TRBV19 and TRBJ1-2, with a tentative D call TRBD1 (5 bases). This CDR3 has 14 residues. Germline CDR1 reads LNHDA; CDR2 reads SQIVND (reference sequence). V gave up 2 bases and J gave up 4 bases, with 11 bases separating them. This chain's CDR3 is CASSIPPDSYGYTF. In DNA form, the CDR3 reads TGTGCCAGTAGTATACCTCCTGACAGCTATGGCTACACCTTC.

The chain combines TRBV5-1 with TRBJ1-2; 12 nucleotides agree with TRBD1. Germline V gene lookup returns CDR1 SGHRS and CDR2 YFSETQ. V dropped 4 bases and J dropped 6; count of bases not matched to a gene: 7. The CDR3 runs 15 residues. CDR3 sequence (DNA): TGCGCCAGCAGCCTAGCCGGGACAGGGGGCGATGGCTACACCTTC. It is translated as CASSLAGTGGDGYTF.

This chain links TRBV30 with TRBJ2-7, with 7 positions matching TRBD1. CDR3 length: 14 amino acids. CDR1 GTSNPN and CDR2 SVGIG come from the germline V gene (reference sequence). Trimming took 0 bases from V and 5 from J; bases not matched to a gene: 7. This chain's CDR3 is CAWSVERGLNEQYF. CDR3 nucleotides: TGTGCCTGGAGTGTAGAAAGGGGGCTCAACGAGCAGTACTTC.